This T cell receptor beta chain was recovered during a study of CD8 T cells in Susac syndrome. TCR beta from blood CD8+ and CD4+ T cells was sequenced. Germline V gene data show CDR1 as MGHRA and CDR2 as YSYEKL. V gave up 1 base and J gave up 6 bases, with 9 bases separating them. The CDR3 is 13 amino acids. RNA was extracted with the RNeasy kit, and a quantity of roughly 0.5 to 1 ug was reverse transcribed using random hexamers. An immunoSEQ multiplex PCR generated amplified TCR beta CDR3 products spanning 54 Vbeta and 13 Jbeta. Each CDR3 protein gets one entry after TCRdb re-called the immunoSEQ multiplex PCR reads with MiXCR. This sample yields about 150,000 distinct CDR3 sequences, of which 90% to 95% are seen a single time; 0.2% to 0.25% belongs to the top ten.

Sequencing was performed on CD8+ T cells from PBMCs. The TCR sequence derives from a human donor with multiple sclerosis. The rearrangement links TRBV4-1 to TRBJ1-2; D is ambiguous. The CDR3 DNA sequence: TGCGCCAGCAGCCAAGCGGCTCCCGATGGCTACACCTTC. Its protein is CASSQAAPDGYTF.